Each of the 7 T cell receptor beta chains below was sequenced from the same sample in a study of human CD8 memory T cell subsets. Sequencing libraries of TCR beta were made by UMI-labeled 5' RACE. TCRdb re-called the 5' RACE reads, yielding one record per CDR3 amino acid sequence without DNA. The sample's table shows 5,000 or so distinct CDR3 sequences. The sample comprised CD8+ effector memory T cells (TEM) sorted from PBMCs. As for subset: effector memory CD8 T cells, CCR7- CD45RO+ CD95+. The receptors stem from a human donor in good health.

Considering frequency, this clonotype is medium-sized. V is TRBV20-1 and J is TRBJ2-1; the D call from TCRdb, TRBD1, cannot be confirmed without DNA. Germline lookup yields CDR1 DFQATT and CDR2 SNEGSKA (reference sequence). This CDR3 spans 16 amino acids. The CDR3 protein is CSASVGGTVSYNEQFF.

Measured by frequency, this clonotype is medium-sized (0.01 to 0.1%). V gene TRBV6-4 combines with J gene TRBJ2-3; with no DNA, the TCRdb D assignment of TRBD2 cannot be verified. The germline V gene has CDR1 MRHNA and CDR2 SNTAGT. This CDR3 region has 14 residues. The CDR3 spells CASSRTSDTDTQYF.

J is TRBJ1-1 and V is TRBV3-1. Germline V lookup: CDR1 LGHDT, CDR2 YNNKEL (reference sequence). The CDR3 contains 15 residues. CDR3 amino acids: CASSQYFGPNTEAFF.

The chain combines TRBV4-1 with TRBJ2-7; TCRdb lists TRBD2, though no DNA is available to test this call. The length of the CDR3 is 13 residues. CDR1 is MGHRA and CDR2 is YSYEKL in the germline V gene. The CDR3 sequence is CATGEPSSLEQYF.

The chain links TRBV29-1 to TRBJ1-6. This CDR3 contains 11 residues. Germline CDR1 is SQVTM and CDR2 is ANQGSEA. CDR3 residues: CAVEVEGQLHF.

The chain links TRBV3-1 to TRBJ2-1; the D gene TCRdb calls, TRBD2, cannot be checked with no DNA. This CDR3 spans 16 amino acids. Germline V gene data show CDR1 as LGHDT and CDR2 as YNNKEL (reference sequence). The chain's CDR3 is CASSPTAGRAYNEQFF.

The V call is TRBV10-3, the J call TRBJ2-1; TCRdb returns TRBD2, unconfirmable since there is no DNA. Germline CDR1 is ENHRY and CDR2 is SYGVKD. The CDR3 runs 13 residues. The CDR3 region is CAIKSPPWNEQFF.